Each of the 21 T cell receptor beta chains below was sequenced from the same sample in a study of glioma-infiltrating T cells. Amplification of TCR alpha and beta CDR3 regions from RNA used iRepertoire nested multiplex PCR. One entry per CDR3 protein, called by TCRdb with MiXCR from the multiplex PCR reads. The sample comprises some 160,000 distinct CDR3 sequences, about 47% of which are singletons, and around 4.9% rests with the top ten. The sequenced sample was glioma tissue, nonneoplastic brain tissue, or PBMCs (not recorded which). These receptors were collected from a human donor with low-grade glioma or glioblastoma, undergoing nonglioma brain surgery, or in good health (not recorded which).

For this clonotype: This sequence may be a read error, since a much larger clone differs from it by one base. The CDR3: CAIKDTYERYF. The CDR3 DNA reads as TGTGCCATTAAGGACACCTACGAGCGGTACTTC. The V and J genes are TRBV28 and TRBJ2-7, with D possibly being TRBD1 (5 bases). Germline V gives CDR1 MDHEN, CDR2 SYDVKM. The CDR3 extends over 11 amino acids.

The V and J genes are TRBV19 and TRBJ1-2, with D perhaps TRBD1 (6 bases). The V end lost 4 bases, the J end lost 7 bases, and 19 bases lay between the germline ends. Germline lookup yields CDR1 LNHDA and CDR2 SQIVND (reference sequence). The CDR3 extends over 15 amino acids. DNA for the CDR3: TGTGCCAGTAGTACCCAAGGACAGCGGGCCCGTGGCTACACCTTC. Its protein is CASSTQGQRARGYTF.

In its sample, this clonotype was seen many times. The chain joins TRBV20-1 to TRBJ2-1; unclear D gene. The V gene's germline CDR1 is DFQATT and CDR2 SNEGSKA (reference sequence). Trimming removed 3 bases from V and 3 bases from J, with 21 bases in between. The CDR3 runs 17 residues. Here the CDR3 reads CSASRVPRSELYNEQFF. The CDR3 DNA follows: TGCAGTGCTAGCCGGGTCCCAAGGAGCGAACTCTACAATGAGCAGTTCTTC.

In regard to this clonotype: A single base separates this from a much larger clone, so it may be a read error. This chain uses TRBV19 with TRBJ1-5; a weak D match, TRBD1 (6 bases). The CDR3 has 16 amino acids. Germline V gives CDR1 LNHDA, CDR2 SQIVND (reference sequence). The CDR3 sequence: CASSMDSIYSNKPQHF. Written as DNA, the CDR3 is TGTGCCAGTAGTATGGACAGCATCTATAGCAATAAGCCCCAGCATTTT.

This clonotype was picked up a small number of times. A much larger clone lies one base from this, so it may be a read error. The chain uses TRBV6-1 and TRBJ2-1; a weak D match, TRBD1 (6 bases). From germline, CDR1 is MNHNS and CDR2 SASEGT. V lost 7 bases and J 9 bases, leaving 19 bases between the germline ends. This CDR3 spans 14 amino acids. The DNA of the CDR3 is TGTGCCAGCACCGACGGTGGCCTCAGGGGTGAGCAGTTCTTC. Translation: CASTDGGLRGEQFF.

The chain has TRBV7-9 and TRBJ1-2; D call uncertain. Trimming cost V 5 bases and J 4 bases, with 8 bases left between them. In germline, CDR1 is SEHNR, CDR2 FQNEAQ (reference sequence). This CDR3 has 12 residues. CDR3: CASSPGFYGYTF. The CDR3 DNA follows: TGTGCCAGCAGCCCCGGGTTCTATGGCTACACCTTC.

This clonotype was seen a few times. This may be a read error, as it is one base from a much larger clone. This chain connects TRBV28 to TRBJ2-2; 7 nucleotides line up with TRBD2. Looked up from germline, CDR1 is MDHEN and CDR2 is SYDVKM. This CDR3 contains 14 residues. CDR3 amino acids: CARSFLADTGELFF. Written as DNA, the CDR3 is TGTGCCAGAAGTTTCCTAGCGGACACCGGGGAGCTGTTTTTT.

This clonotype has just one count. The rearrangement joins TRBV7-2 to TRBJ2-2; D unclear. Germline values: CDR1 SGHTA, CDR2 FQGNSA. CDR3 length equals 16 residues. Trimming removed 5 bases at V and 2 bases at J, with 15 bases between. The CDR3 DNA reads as TGTGCCAGCAGCAGAACGTTTTCATATAACACCGGGGAGCTGTTTTTT. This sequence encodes CASSRTFSYNTGELFF. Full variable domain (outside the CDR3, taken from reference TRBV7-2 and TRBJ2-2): GAGVSQSPSNKVTEKGKDVELRCDPISGHTALYWYRQSLGQGLEFLIYFQGNSAPDKSGLPSDRFSAERTGGSVSTLTIQRTQQEDSAVYLCASSRTFSYNTGELFFGEGSRLTVL.

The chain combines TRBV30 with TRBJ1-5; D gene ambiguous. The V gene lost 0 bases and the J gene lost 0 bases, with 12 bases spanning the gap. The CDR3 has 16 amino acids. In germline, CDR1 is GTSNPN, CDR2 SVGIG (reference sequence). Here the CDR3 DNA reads TGTGCCTGGAGTGTAGATGCAGAGCTTAGCAATCAGCCCCAGCATTTT. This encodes CAWSVDAELSNQPQHF.

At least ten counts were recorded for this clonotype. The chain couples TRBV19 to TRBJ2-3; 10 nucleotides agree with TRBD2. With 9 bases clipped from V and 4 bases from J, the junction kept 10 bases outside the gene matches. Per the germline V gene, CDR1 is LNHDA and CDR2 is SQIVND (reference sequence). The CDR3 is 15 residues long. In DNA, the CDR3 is TGTGCCAGCAAACTTAGCGGGAGGCTTTCAGATACGCAGTATTTT. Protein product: CASKLSGRLSDTQYF.

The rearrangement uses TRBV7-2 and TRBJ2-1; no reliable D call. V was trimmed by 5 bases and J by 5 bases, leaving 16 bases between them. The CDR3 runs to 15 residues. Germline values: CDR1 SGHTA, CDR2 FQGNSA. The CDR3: CASSTGHLKDNEQFF. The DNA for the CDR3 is TGTGCCAGCAGCACTGGTCACCTCAAGGACAATGAGCAGTTCTTC.

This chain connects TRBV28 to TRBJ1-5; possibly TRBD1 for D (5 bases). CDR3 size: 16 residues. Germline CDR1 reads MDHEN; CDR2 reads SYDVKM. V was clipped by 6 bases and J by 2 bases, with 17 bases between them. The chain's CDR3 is CASSLRGDGGNQPQHF. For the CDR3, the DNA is TGTGCCAGCAGCCTCCGGGGGGATGGAGGCAATCAGCCCCAGCATTTT.

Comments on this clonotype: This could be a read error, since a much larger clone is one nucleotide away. CDR3 sequence (DNA): TGTGCCAGCAGTTTGGGGGTAAGGACCCAGTACTTC. This sequence encodes CASSLGVRTQYF. The chain uses TRBV28 and TRBJ2-5; the D gene could be TRBD1 or TRBD2 (5 bases each). The V end lost 3 bases, the J end lost 7 bases, and 9 bases lay between the germline ends. This CDR3 has 12 residues. Germline CDR1 MDHEN, CDR2 SYDVKM.

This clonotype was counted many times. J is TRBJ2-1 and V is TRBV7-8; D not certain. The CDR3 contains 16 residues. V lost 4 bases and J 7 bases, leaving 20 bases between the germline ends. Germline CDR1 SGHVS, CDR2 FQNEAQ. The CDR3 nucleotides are TGTGCCAGCAGCTCAACCCCGCCACCTCCAGCGAATGAGCAGTTCTTC. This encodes CASSSTPPPPANEQFF.

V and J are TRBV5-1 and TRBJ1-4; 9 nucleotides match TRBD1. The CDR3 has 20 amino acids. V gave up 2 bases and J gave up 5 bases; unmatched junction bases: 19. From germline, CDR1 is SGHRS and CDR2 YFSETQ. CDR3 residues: CASSFAPAEYQQGANEKLFF. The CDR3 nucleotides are TGCGCCAGCAGCTTCGCCCCTGCCGAGTACCAACAGGGGGCAAATGAAAAACTGTTTTTT.

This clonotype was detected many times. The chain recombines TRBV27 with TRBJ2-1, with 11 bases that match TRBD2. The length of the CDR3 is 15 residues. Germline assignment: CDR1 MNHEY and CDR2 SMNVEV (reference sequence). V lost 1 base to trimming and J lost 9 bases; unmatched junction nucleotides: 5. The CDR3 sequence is CASSLFSGRAAEQFF. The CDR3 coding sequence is TGTGCCAGCAGTTTATTTAGCGGGAGGGCGGCTGAGCAGTTCTTC.

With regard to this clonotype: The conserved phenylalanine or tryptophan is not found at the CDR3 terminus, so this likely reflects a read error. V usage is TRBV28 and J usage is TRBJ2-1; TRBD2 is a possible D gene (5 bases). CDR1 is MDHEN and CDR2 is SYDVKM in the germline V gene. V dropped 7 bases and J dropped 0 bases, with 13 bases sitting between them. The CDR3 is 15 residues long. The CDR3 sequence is CASISQRVSYNEQFL. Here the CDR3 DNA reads TGTGCCAGCATCTCCCAGAGGGTCTCCTACAATGAGCAGTTCTTA.

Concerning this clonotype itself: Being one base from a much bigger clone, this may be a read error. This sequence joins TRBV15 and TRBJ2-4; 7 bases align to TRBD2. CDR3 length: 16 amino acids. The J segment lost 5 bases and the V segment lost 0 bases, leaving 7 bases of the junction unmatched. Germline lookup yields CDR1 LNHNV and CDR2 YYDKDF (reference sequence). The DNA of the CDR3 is TGTGCCACCAGCAGAGAGCGCGGGAGTCTTCAAAACATTCAGTACTTC. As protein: CATSRERGSLQNIQYF.

In nucleotides, the CDR3 is TGTGCCAGCAGCTTAGGTGGCGTACCGACTCAGCCCCAGCATTTT. Protein product: CASSLGGVPTQPQHF. The chain combines TRBV11-2 with TRBJ1-5; D remains ambiguous. The CDR3 runs 15 residues. Trimming took 1 base from V and 6 from J, leaving 13 bases between them. CDR1 SGHAT and CDR2 FQNNGV come from the germline V gene.

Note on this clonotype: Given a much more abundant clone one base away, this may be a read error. The CDR3 sequence: CSSRSGTGGYTF. CDR3 bases: TGTTCCAGCAGGTCGGGGACGGGTGGCTACACCTTC. The chain carries TRBV7-2 and TRBJ1-2; maybe TRBD1 (5 bases). The CDR3 runs to 12 residues. Germline loops: CDR1 SGHTA, CDR2 FQGNSA.

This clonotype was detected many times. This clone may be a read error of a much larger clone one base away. CDR3 protein: CASSSGRANERFF. The CDR3 DNA sequence: TGTGCCAGCAGTAGCGGGAGGGCCAATGAGCGGTTCTTC. The V call is TRBV25-1, the J call TRBJ2-1, with TRBD2 matching 10 bases. The CDR3 spans 13 residues. Germline assignment: CDR1 MGHDK and CDR2 SYGVNS.